This T cell receptor beta chain comes out of a study of long-term antiretroviral therapy in people with HIV. Run at survey level, the immunoSEQ assay was version v3.0. A per-sample goal of roughly 35,000-55,000 T-cell genomes was targeted by sequencing. Profiling relied on immunoSEQ multiplex PCR, and the TCRdb table lists in-frame clones only, not all of them. The sample includes about 23,000 clones, around 80% of them seen just once. In the case of this clone: Antigen unknown.

V was pared by 0 bases and J by 6 bases, with 12 bases between. Germline lookup yields CDR1 MNHEY and CDR2 SVGAGI. The CDR3 runs 14 residues. General study findings and limits: An increase in diversity followed ART, yet levels stayed below transplant donor controls.

The starting material was unsorted PBMCs, obtained 0.3 years after starting antiretroviral therapy. The clonotype originates from a man in his fifties with HIV. The chain combines TRBV6-5 with TRBJ2-7; D gene uncertain. CDR3 in amino acids: CASSYSLEVSEQYF. CDR3 sequence (DNA): TGTGCCAGCAGTTACTCTCTCGAGGTTTCCGAGCAGTACTTC.